The clone carrying this T cell receptor (beta chain) was found a few times. This specimen comes from a study of cytomegalovirus exposure and HLA in healthy donors. V lost 5 bases and J lost 5, with 10 bases in between. This CDR3 has 12 amino acids. Looked up from germline, CDR1 is MNHEY and CDR2 is SVGAGI. This PCR relied on a set of 60 Vbeta primers and 13 Jbeta primers. The repertoire was sequenced with immunoSEQ multiplex PCR; TCRdb's copy has only in-frame clones and lacks some. The repertoire holds about 130,000 clones, approximately 71% seen once, with 2% in the top ten. This chain uses TRBV6-5 with TRBJ2-7, with D tentatively TRBD2 (5 bases). Sequenced sample: PBMCs. This TCR was recovered from a man between 25 and 39 years old in good health and CMV-seronegative. This chain's CDR3 is CASSEPGNEQYF. As DNA, the CDR3 is TGTGCCAGCAGTGAGCCCGGGAACGAGCAGTACTTC.